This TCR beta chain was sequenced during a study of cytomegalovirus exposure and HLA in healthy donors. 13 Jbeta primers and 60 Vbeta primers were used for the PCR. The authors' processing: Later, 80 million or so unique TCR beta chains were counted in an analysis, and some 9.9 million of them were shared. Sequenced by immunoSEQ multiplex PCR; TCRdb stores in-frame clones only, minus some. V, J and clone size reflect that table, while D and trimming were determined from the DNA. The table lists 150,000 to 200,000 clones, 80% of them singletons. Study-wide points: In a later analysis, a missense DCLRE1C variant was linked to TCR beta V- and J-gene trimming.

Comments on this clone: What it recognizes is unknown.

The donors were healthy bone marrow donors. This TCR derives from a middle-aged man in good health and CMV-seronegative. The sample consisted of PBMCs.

CDR3 residues: CASAQRDNEQFF. The CDR3 nucleotides are TGTGCCAGCGCCCAGCGGGACAATGAGCAGTTCTTC. This chain links TRBV6-6 with TRBJ2-1; TRBD2 might be the D (6 bases). Deletions cut 8 bases from V and 5 bases from J, with 10 bases between. CDR1 is MNHNY, CDR2 SVGAGI, per germline (reference sequence). The CDR3 is 12 amino acids.